The entry that follows covers one TCR beta chain sequence. TCRdb's copy holds only in-frame clones and misses some; the assay was immunoSEQ multiplex PCR. The data show about 400,000 clones, with approximately 90% seen just once and 0.8% to 0.85% held by the top ten. These data come from a study of cytomegalovirus exposure and HLA in healthy donors. The CDR3 covers 16 residues. J was trimmed by 2 bases and V by 4 bases; bases with no gene match: 9. Germline V CDR1 and CDR2: SGHDN, FVKESK. The source of this sequence is a woman between 18 and 29 years old in good health and CMV-seronegative. This rearrangement joins TRBV14 to TRBJ2-7, with TRBD2 matching 9 bases. The specimen sequenced was PBMCs. Here the CDR3 reads CASSPWTSVSTYEQYF. The CDR3 region has the DNA TGTGCCAGCAGCCCTTGGACTAGCGTGTCGACCTACGAGCAGTACTTC.